This is a list of T cell receptor beta chains from one sample in a study of T cell changes during pregnancy in multiple sclerosis. Using immunoSEQ multiplex PCR, the repertoire was profiled, and TCRdb retains in-frame clones only, with some absent. This sample has about 39,000 clones, with around 93% found just once. The specimen was CD8+ T cells from peripheral blood mononuclear cells, collected before pregnancy. These receptors were taken from a female donor with multiple sclerosis, enrolled in a pregnancy study. Both conserved end residues are part of each CDR3. D genes are given only for firm matches. Only part of the rows carry a size: once, few, many, or a class if the clone is expanded.

>NA|TRBJ1-4|NA|TRBV5-4
TGTGCCAGCAGCTTGTGGGCAGGGAGGGCTAGTAATGAAAAACTGTTTTTT
CASSLWAGRASNEKLFF
>NA|TRBJ2-7|TRBD2|TRBV28
TGTGCCAGCAGTCACGAAGCGGGATGGTCCTACGAGCAGTACTTC
CASSHEAGWSYEQYF
>NA|TRBJ2-7|TRBD1|TRBV5-1
TGCGCCAGCAGCTACGGGACAGGCTCCTACGAGCAGTACTTC
CASSYGTGSYEQYF
>NA|TRBJ1-1|TRBD1|TRBV20-1
TGCAGTGCTCCAGGGGGCTATGCTTTCTTT
CSAPGGYAFF
>once|TRBJ2-7|NA|TRBV2
TGTGCCAGCAGTGGTCTGACAGGACACTTC
CASSGLTGHF
>NA|TRBJ2-5|TRBD1|TRBV2
TGTGCCAGCAGTGGCTTACGGACAGGACAAGAGACCCAGTACTTC
CASSGLRTGQETQYF
>NA|TRBJ2-7|TRBD1|TRBV4-2
TGTGCCAGCAGCTCCTCGACAGGGGGCGGCTCCTACGAGCAGTACTTC
CASSSSTGGGSYEQYF
>NA|TRBJ2-5|TRBD1|TRBV9
TGTGCCAGCAGCCACAGGGGGGACCCTGGGGAGACCCAGTACTTC
CASSHRGDPGETQYF
>few|TRBJ2-1|NA|TRBV27
TGTGCCAGCAGTACCGATCAGGGCGGCTTCTACAATGAGCAGTTCTTC
CASSTDQGGFYNEQFF
>NA|TRBJ1-2|NA|TRBV5-1
TGCGCCAGCAGCTTAACGGGGAAGGTGGAGTATGGCTACACCTTC
CASSLTGKVEYGYTF
>NA|TRBJ2-1|TRBD1|TRBV9
TGTGCCAGCAGCGTAGGCCAGGGGGCGTTTTTTGATGAGCAGTTCTTC
CASSVGQGAFFDEQFF
>NA|TRBJ2-1|TRBD1|TRBV27
TGTGCCAGCAGTCCGGGACAGGGGTTGTTCTTC
CASSPGQGLFF
>NA|TRBJ2-2|TRBD2|TRBV9
TGTGCCAGCAGCGTAGGTGGTAGCGGGACCGGGGAGCTGTTTTTT
CASSVGGSGTGELFF
>NA|TRBJ2-7|NA|TRBV28
TGTGCCAGCCTCCCTTTGGGGGGGGCAGTCCGCTACGAGCAGTACTTC
CASLPLGGAVRYEQYF